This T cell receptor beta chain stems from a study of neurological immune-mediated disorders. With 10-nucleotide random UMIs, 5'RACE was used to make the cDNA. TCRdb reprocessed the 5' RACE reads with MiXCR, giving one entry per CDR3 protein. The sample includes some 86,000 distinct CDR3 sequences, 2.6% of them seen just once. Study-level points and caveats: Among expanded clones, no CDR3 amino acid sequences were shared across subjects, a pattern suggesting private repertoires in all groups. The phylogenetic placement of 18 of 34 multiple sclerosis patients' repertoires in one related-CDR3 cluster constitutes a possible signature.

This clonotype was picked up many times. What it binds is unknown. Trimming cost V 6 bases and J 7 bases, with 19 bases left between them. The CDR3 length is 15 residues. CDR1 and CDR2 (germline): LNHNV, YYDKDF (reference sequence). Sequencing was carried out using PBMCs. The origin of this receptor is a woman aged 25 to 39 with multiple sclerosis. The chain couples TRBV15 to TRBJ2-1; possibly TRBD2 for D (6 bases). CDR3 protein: CATRATGDFRNEQFF. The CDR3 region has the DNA TGTGCCACCAGGGCCACGGGAGATTTTCGAAATGAGCAGTTCTTC.